Shown below are 15 T cell receptor beta chains from a single sample sequenced in a study of blood T cell repertoires in COVID-19. Generated by immunoSEQ multiplex PCR, the TCRdb table keeps only in-frame clones and is missing some. The sample records about 100,000 clones, roughly 80% being singletons. Specimen: peripheral blood. The receptors stem from a woman between 70 and 85 years old with acute or convalescent COVID-19.

The chain carries TRBV30 and TRBJ1-1; the D is unclear. With 2 bases removed from V and 11 bases from J, the gap between germline ends came to 15 bases. The CDR3 is made up of 12 amino acids. Germline V gene lookup returns CDR1 GTSNPN and CDR2 SVGIG (reference sequence). CDR3 amino acids: CAWSPLLPVAFF. CDR3 coding DNA: TGTGCCTGGAGTCCACTATTACCAGTGGCTTTCTTT.

The gene calls are TRBV7-9 and TRBJ2-5; 15 nucleotides agree with TRBD2. V trimming: 2 bases; J trimming: 5 bases; junction bases outside the gene matches: 6. The CDR3 is 17 residues long. Germline V CDR1 and CDR2: SEHNR, FQNEAQ (reference sequence). In DNA, the CDR3 is TGTGCCAGCAGCTTAAGGACTAGCGGGGGGGTAAGGGAGACCCAGTACTTC. It encodes CASSLRTSGGVRETQYF.

The V gene is TRBV18, the J gene TRBJ1-1; 10 positions match TRBD1. This CDR3 is built from 15 residues. The germline gives CDR1 KGHSH, CDR2 LQKENI. V lost 6 bases to trimming and J lost 4 bases; unmatched junction nucleotides: 8. CDR3 residues: CASSLARDRGTEAFF. CDR3 in DNA: TGTGCCAGCTCCCTCGCCCGGGACAGGGGCACTGAAGCTTTCTTT.

The rearrangement links TRBV14 to TRBJ2-1; 11 bases map to TRBD2. The V and J ends lost 7 bases and 10 bases, in that order; junction bases with no gene match: 12. Germline CDR1 is SGHDN and CDR2 is FVKESK. This CDR3 comprises 15 residues. This CDR3 reads CASTLAGGKGKEQFF. DNA for the CDR3: TGTGCCAGCACCCTAGCGGGGGGAAAGGGGAAGGAGCAGTTCTTC.

The chain uses TRBV7-9 and TRBJ2-3, with 7 bases lining up with TRBD2. V was clipped by 5 bases and J by 4 bases; unmatched bases: 6. Germline lookup yields CDR1 SEHNR and CDR2 FQNEAQ (reference sequence). The CDR3 is 14 amino acids. DNA for the CDR3: TGTGCCAGCAGCGCACTAGCGTTGTCAGATACGCAGTATTTT. Translated, it gives CASSALALSDTQYF. The whole variable domain, filled in from reference TRBV7-9 and TRBJ2-3, reads DTGVSQNPRHKITKRGQNVTFRCDPISEHNRLYWYRQTLGQGPEFLTYFQNEAQLEKSRLLSDRFSAERPKGSFSTLEIQRTEQGDSAMYLCASSALALSDTQYFGPGTRLTVL.

The chain has TRBV11-3 and TRBJ2-5, with 11 nucleotides matching TRBD1. Germline CDR1 and CDR2: SGHNT and YENEEA. The CDR3 has 16 residues. Germline trimming cut 5 bases from V and 3 bases from J; bases unmatched to any gene: 8. The CDR3 nucleotides are TGTGCCAGCAGCCTCGGCGGGGGACAGGGGGAAGAGACCCAGTACTTC. Translating it yields CASSLGGGQGEETQYF.

The rearrangement joins TRBV7-3 to TRBJ2-3, with TRBD2 as a possible D gene (6 bases). Germline V lookup: CDR1 SGHTA, CDR2 FQGTGA. Trimming removed 0 bases from V and 4 bases from J, with 17 bases in between. This CDR3 has 17 residues. The CDR3 nucleotides read TGTGCCAGCAGCTTAACGCTGAGCGGGCGGTCGGCAGATACGCAGTATTTT. This gives the protein CASSLTLSGRSADTQYF.

The rearrangement joins TRBV7-6 to TRBJ2-7, with no clear D. CDR3 length: 13 residues. CDR1 and CDR2 from the germline V gene are SGHVS and FNYEAQ. V was cut by 1 base and J by 7 bases, with 11 bases left in between. The CDR3 reads CASSLDPVREQYF. In nucleotides, the CDR3 is TGTGCCAGCAGCTTAGATCCCGTGCGGGAGCAGTACTTC.

The chain employs TRBV12-3 or TRBV12-4 and TRBJ1-1; D call uncertain. The CDR3 has 11 residues. V lost 3 bases, J lost 8 bases, and 7 bases lay in between. The CDR3 DNA reads TGTGCCAGCAGTTTCGCAGGAGAAGCTTTCTTT. As protein: CASSFAGEAFF.

This rearrangement joins TRBV2 to TRBJ1-3, with D possibly being TRBD1 (6 bases). The V and J ends lost 6 bases and 0 bases respectively, with 18 bases between them. The V gene's germline CDR1 is SNHLY and CDR2 FYNNEI. The CDR3 runs to 17 residues. CDR3 loop: CASRKTGWVNSGNTIYF. DNA for the CDR3: TGTGCCAGCAGGAAAACAGGGTGGGTCAACTCTGGAAACACCATATATTTT.

Here the CDR3 reads CASSLSDTDYGYTF. The CDR3 coding sequence is TGTGCCAGCAGCTTAAGTGACACAGACTATGGCTACACCTTC. This chain joins TRBV7-9 and TRBJ1-2; unclear D gene. The germline gives CDR1 SEHNR, CDR2 FQNEAQ (reference sequence). Trimming removed 2 bases at V and 3 bases at J, with 10 bases between. This CDR3 spans 14 amino acids.

The chain links TRBV19 to TRBJ1-4; D not certain. The germline gives CDR1 LNHDA, CDR2 SQIVND (reference sequence). The ends were cut back, 5 bases at V and 7 bases at J, with 8 bases in the middle. This CDR3 contains 12 residues. CDR3 DNA sequence: TGTGCCAGTAGTTCCTCCCGTGAAAAACTGTTTTTT. Translation: CASSSSREKLFF.

This chain joins TRBV5-1 and TRBJ2-1, with 8 bases aligning to TRBD2. The germline V gene encodes CDR1 SGHRS and CDR2 YFSETQ. After removal of 1 base from V and 5 bases from J, the junction contained 5 bases not matched to a gene. The CDR3 is made up of 15 amino acids. The CDR3 reads CASSLPAGGNNEQFF. The CDR3 region has the DNA TGCGCCAGCAGCTTGCCTGCGGGGGGCAACAATGAGCAGTTCTTC.

The gene calls are TRBV11-2 and TRBJ2-7; D gene uncertain. Germline V gene sequence: CDR1 SGHAT, CDR2 FQNNGV. Trimming removed 3 bases at V and 0 bases at J, with 9 bases between. The CDR3 spans 14 residues. CDR3 DNA: TGTGCCAGCAGCTTGTGGCCAGGCTCCTACGAGCAGTACTTC. This codes for CASSLWPGSYEQYF.

The CDR3 reads CASSYRQGDFNNEQFF. CDR3 bases: TGTGCCAGCAGTTACAGACAGGGGGATTTTAACAATGAGCAGTTCTTC. V usage is TRBV6-2 or TRBV6-3 and J usage is TRBJ2-1; 9 bases match TRBD1. The CDR3 has 16 residues. CDR1 is MNHEY and CDR2 is SVGEGT in the germline V gene. The V gene end was trimmed by 2 bases and the J gene end by 5 bases; junction bases not matched to a gene: 7.